These 26 T cell receptor beta chains were sequenced from one sample in a study of tumor-infiltrating lymphocytes in primary liver carcinoma (TCRdb year 2017). TCRdb records Illumina HiSeq 2500 as the sequencer. TCRbeta-specific cDNA was reverse-transcribed from around 500 ng total RNA using a constant-region primer and ProtoScript II reverse transcriptase. Construction of the TCRbeta libraries relied on three nested rounds of multiplex PCR, following a slightly modified ARM-PCR procedure. The first two PCR rounds used multiplex TRBV1-TRBV30 forward primers with a Cbeta reverse primer, each for 10 cycles. The public reads were reprocessed in TCRdb via fastp at Q25 and MiXCR, keeping in-frame beta chains. Rows with a matching CDR3 protein are joined into one entry that keeps the most common DNA and genes. For this sample the table gives under 200,000 distinct CDR3 sequences, of which around 81% were detected only once. The top ten clonotypes cover over 15% of the sample.

Without any cell sorting, total RNA and DNA were extracted together from approximately 22-30 mg of bulk tissue using the AllPrep DNA/RNA mini kit. The specimen sequenced was tumor tissue from primary liver carcinoma. Every receptor here comes from a middle-aged man with primary liver carcinoma and hepatitis B virus infection.

The chain recombines TRBV29-1 with TRBJ2-5; tentative D call: TRBD2 (6 bases). The CDR3 consists of 14 residues. Germline loops: CDR1 SQVTM, CDR2 ANQGSEA. The CDR3 DNA follows: TGCATCTACCACGTCGGGGCGGGGCAAGAGACCCAGTACTTC. This sequence encodes CIYHVGAGQETQYF.

A remark on this clonotype: Its ends do not fully match the called genes, so a read error is possible. The J gene is TRBJ2-1, the V gene TRBV11-2; 8 nucleotides align to TRBD2. The CDR3 consists of 17 residues. In germline, CDR1 is SGHAT, CDR2 FQNNGV. Here the CDR3 DNA reads TGTGCCAGCATATTAGATAGGGGCGGGAGGTTCTACAGTGAGCAGTTCTTC. Translation: CASILDRGGRFYSEQFF. Supplemented by reference TRBV11-2 and TRBJ2-1, the full variable domain reads EAGVAQSPRYKIIEKRQSVAFWCNPISGHATLYWYQQILGQGPKLLIQFQNNGVVDDSQLPKDRFSAERLKGVDSTLKIQPAKLEDSAVYLCASILDRGGRFYSEQFFGPGTRLTVL.

This clonotype was picked up many times. The gene calls are TRBV24-1 and TRBJ2-1; D ambiguous. Germline CDR1 and CDR2: KGHDR and SFDVKD. V was clipped by 1 base and J by 3 bases, with 9 bases between them. CDR3 length: 15 residues. CDR3 nucleotide sequence: TGTGCCACCAGTGATTTCGGCAGGAACTACAATGAGCAGTTCTTC. This translates into CATSDFGRNYNEQFF.

This clonotype has just one count. A single base separates this from a much larger clone, so it may be a read error. The chain is built from TRBV19 and TRBJ1-1; unclear D gene. V lost 3 bases to trimming and J lost 0 bases, with 8 bases between them. The CDR3 contains 14 residues. In germline, CDR1 is LNHDA, CDR2 SQIVND (reference sequence). The CDR3 protein is CASSIWELNTEAFF. The CDR3, as DNA: TGTGCCAGTAGTATCTGGGAGTTGAACACTGAAGCTTTCTTT. The full variable domain, rest sourced from reference TRBV19 and TRBJ1-1, is DGGITQSPKYLFRKEGQNVTLSCEQNLNHDAMYWYRQDPGQGLRLIYYSQIVNDFQKGDIAEGYSVSREKKESFPLTVTSAQKNPTAFYLCASSIWELNTEAFFGQGTRLTVV.

On this clonotype itself: The conserved phenylalanine or tryptophan is not found at the CDR3 terminus, so this likely reflects a read error. The rearrangement joins TRBV6-5 to TRBJ2-7; D not certain. The CDR3 totals 16 residues. In germline, CDR1 is MNHEY, CDR2 SVGAGI. With 9 bases removed from V and 7 bases from J, the gap between germline ends came to 28 bases. Written as DNA, the CDR3 is TGTGCCAGTAGTCGCCCTCCAGCGATTGGTCGGTATGAGCAGTACTCC. As protein: CASSRPPAIGRYEQYS.

About this clonotype: Sequence at one end of the junction differs from germline and may be a read error. The chain has TRBV5-1 and TRBJ1-5, with unresolved D. This CDR3 has 17 amino acids. Germline CDR1 and CDR2: SGHRS and YFSETQ. The CDR3, as DNA: TGCGCCAGCAACTTGGCCCACGCCCAGCGGGGTCAACAGCCCCAGCATTTT. Encoded protein: CASNLAHAQRGQQPQHF. The full variable domain, its missing parts supplied by reference TRBV5-1 and TRBJ1-5, is KAGVTQTPRYLIKTRGQQVTLSCSPISGHRSVSWYQQTPGQGLQFLFEYFSETQRNKGNFPGRFSGRQFSNSRSEMNVSTLELGDSALYLCASNLAHAQRGQQPQHFGDGTRLSIL.

As for this clonotype: Because it lacks the conserved phenylalanine or tryptophan at the end, this CDR3 is likely a read error. The chain combines TRBV6-6 with TRBJ1-4; 12 bases map to TRBD1. CDR3 length equals 16 residues. In germline, CDR1 is MNHNY, CDR2 SVGAGI (reference sequence). The CDR3 nucleotides read TGTTCCAGCAGTAACCGGGACAGGGGGCGAGGCGAAAAACTGTTTCTT. The encoded protein is CSSSNRDRGRGEKLFL.

This chain joins TRBV5-1 and TRBJ2-1, with D hard to call. This CDR3 is built from 15 residues. V lost 5 bases and J lost 7, with 19 bases in between. In germline, CDR1 is SGHRS, CDR2 YFSETQ. CDR3: CASRETWRSNNEQFF. The CDR3, as DNA: TGCGCCAGCAGAGAGACGTGGCGGAGCAATAATGAGCAGTTCTTC.

To note about this clonotype: A read error may produce the germline difference seen at one junction end. This chain joins TRBV11-3 and TRBJ2-1; D remains ambiguous. CDR3 length equals 14 residues. Germline loops: CDR1 SGHNT, CDR2 YENEEA. In DNA form, the CDR3 reads TGTGCCAGCAGCTTAGGCATCTTGAACAATGAGCTGTTCTTC. Protein: CASSLGILNNELFF.

A word on this clonotype: One junction end does not reproduce the germline sequence, and a read error may be involved. The V and J genes are TRBV13 and TRBJ1-5; D unclear. This CDR3 spans 14 amino acids. CDR1 is PRHDT and CDR2 is FYEKMQ in the germline V gene (reference sequence). DNA of the CDR3: TGTGCCAGGAGTTTAGGCGGTAGCAATCAGTCCCAGCATTTT. Translation: CARSLGGSNQSQHF.

About this clonotype: An end of the junction does not agree with germline; a read error may underlie this. This chain uses TRBV6-1 with TRBJ2-1, with TRBD2 identical over 8 bases. This CDR3 has 15 residues. In germline, CDR1 is MNHNS, CDR2 SASEGT. The CDR3 coding sequence is TGTGCCAGCAGTACTAGCGGCATCATTAACAATGAGCACTTCTTC. Protein product: CASSTSGIINNEHFF.

In the case of this clonotype: One base away lies a much larger clone, so this may be a sequencing read error. This chain connects TRBV28 to TRBJ1-4; 11 bases fit TRBD1. The CDR3 is made up of 15 amino acids. The V gene's germline CDR1 is MDHEN and CDR2 SYDVKM. This CDR3 is CAGSRGTGGNEKLFF. CDR3 in DNA: TGTGCCGGCAGTAGAGGGACAGGGGGTAATGAAAAACTGTTTTTT.

Note on this clonotype: Since the CDR3 does not end with the conserved phenylalanine or tryptophan, this likely comes from a read error. This chain connects TRBV29-1 to TRBJ2-1; 13 nucleotides align to TRBD2. CDR3 size: 15 residues. V lost 8 bases to trimming and J lost 4 bases; unmatched junction nucleotides: 8. CDR1 and CDR2 from the germline V gene are SQVTM and ANQGSEA. For the CDR3, the DNA is TGCAGCACCCGGGGGGGACTAGCGGGATACAATGAGCAGTTCTTA. Amino acids: CSTRGGLAGYNEQFL.

Concerning this clonotype itself: The conserved final phenylalanine or tryptophan is absent from the CDR3, which likely points to a read error. The CDR3 protein is CSVATGSKSPPQHC. In nucleotides, the CDR3 is TGCAGCGTAGCGACAGGGAGTAAAAGTCCGCCCCAGCATTGT. The gene calls are TRBV29-1 and TRBJ1-5; 7 nucleotides match TRBD1. Germline V gene sequence: CDR1 SQVTM, CDR2 ANQGSEA. The CDR3 contains 14 residues. V lost 6 bases, J lost 9 bases, and 14 bases stayed unmatched.

Concerning this clonotype: The conserved phenylalanine or tryptophan is not found at the CDR3 terminus, so this likely reflects a read error. The rearrangement joins TRBV11-2 to TRBJ2-1, with D possibly being TRBD2 (6 bases). V was trimmed by 5 bases and J by 2 bases, leaving 13 bases between them. The CDR3 extends over 15 amino acids. Germline V gene sequence: CDR1 SGHAT, CDR2 FQNNGV. The CDR3 DNA follows: TGTGCCAGCAGCCCAGTCGGGAGTGCCTACAATGAGCAGTTCGTC. Translation: CASSPVGSAYNEQFV.

This clonotype was observed a few times. A much larger clone differs from this one at a single base, so this may be a read error. The rearrangement links TRBV28 to TRBJ1-2; 10 positions match TRBD1. The CDR3 runs 14 residues. Germline values: CDR1 MDHEN, CDR2 SYDVKM. Trimming removed 5 bases from V and 10 bases from J; junction bases left unmatched: 10. This CDR3 reads CASSETGGLIDYTF. For the CDR3, the DNA is TGTGCCAGCAGTGAGACAGGGGGCCTAATTGACTACACCTTC.

On this clonotype itself: A junction end diverges from the germline sequence, so it may reflect a read error. The chain uses TRBV5-1 and TRBJ2-2, with 12 nucleotides matching TRBD2. This CDR3 contains 17 residues. CDR1 is SGHRS, CDR2 YFSETQ, per germline. The CDR3 bases are TGCGCCAGCAACTTGGAGACTAGCGGGAGAAACACCCGGGAGCTGTTTTTT. This codes for CASNLETSGRNTRELFF.

This clonotype came up many times. V and J are TRBV5-1 and TRBJ2-4, with D perhaps TRBD1 (5 bases). The CDR3 covers 15 residues. CDR1 SGHRS and CDR2 YFSETQ come from the germline V gene. Trimming shortened V by 0 bases and J by 6 bases, and 13 bases separated the two germline ends. In nucleotides, the CDR3 is TGCGCCAGCAGCTTGGCCCCACAGGATGGAAACATTCAGTACTTC. This sequence encodes CASSLAPQDGNIQYF.

In its sample, this clonotype was seen once. At one of its ends the junction is not consistent with the germline gene, which may arise from a read error. The rearrangement joins TRBV4-3 to TRBJ2-6, with D possibly being TRBD1 (5 bases). CDR1 is LGHNA and CDR2 is YSLEER in the germline V gene. This CDR3 contains 17 residues. For the CDR3, the DNA is TGCGCCAGCAGCCAAGATGGATTCCGCTCTGGGGCCAATGTCCTGATTTTC. Translating gives CASSQDGFRSGANVLIF.

A remark on this clonotype: The CDR3 carries no conserved terminal phenylalanine or tryptophan, so it likely arises from a read error. The genes are TRBV11-1 and TRBJ2-7; D possibly corresponds to TRBD2 (6 bases). Germline lookup yields CDR1 SGHAT and CDR2 FQDESV (reference sequence). The CDR3 length is 15 residues. This CDR3 reads CASSSFRDSSYEQYL. The CDR3, as DNA: TGTGCCAGTAGCTCATTCCGGGACTCCTCCTACGAGCAGTACTTA.

Regarding this clonotype: Since the CDR3 does not end with the conserved phenylalanine or tryptophan, this likely comes from a read error. The CDR3 loop is CANSEGWWLAGDLFL. CDR3 DNA: TGTGCCAACAGTGAAGGGTGGTGGCTCGCCGGGGATCTGTTTCTT. The rearrangement uses TRBV6-1 and TRBJ2-2, with TRBD2 as a possible D gene (5 bases). This CDR3 is built from 15 residues. The germline V gene has CDR1 MNHNS and CDR2 SASEGT.

V is TRBV29-1 and J is TRBJ1-5; D is ambiguous. Germline CDR1 SQVTM, CDR2 ANQGSEA. The CDR3 runs 13 residues. V was clipped by 4 bases and J by 13 bases, with 20 bases between them. The CDR3 DNA reads TGCAGCGTTGTGAGTAGTGTTAATCAGCATCAGCATTTT. Translated, it gives CSVVSSVNQHQHF.

The rearrangement uses TRBV21-1 and TRBJ1-2. TRBV21-1 counts as a pseudogene. The CDR3 sequence is 14 residues long. Here the CDR3 DNA reads TGTGCCAGCAGCAAAACTGGCGACCGCACGGGCTACACCTTC. Translating gives CASSKTGDRTGYTF.

The genes are TRBV6-1 and TRBJ2-1; maybe TRBD2 (6 bases). The CDR3 is 12 residues long. The V gene's germline CDR1 is MNHNS and CDR2 SASEGT. The CDR3, as DNA: TGTACTAGCATTCCGTCCTACAATGAGCAGTTCTTC. Amino acids: CTSIPSYNEQFF.

To note about this clonotype: Sequence at one end of the junction differs from germline and may be a read error. This chain connects TRBV10-3 to TRBJ2-1; D possibly corresponds to TRBD1 (6 bases). The germline V gene encodes CDR1 ENHRY and CDR2 SYGVKD. The length of the CDR3 is 15 residues. CDR3: CAISDQGSSYNERFF. As DNA, the CDR3 is TGTGCCATCAGTGATCAGGGGAGCTCCTACAATGAGCGGTTCTTC.

To note about this clonotype: The CDR3 ends on some other residue instead of the conserved phenylalanine or tryptophan, so this is likely a read error. J is TRBJ2-3 and V is TRBV6-1, with D uncertain. CDR3 size: 14 residues. The V and J ends lost 0 bases and 2 bases respectively, with 6 bases between them. Germline V gene sequence: CDR1 MNHNS, CDR2 SASEGT. In nucleotides, the CDR3 is TGTGCCAGCAGTGAAGCGGTTGCCACAGATACGCAGTATTGT. Translation: CASSEAVATDTQYC.